The 10 T cell receptor beta chains below come from one sample, sequenced in a study of vaccination effects on CD4 cells after COVID-19. Measured with immunoSEQ multiplex PCR; TCRdb has only the in-frame clones, and not every one. The sample carries about 45,000 clones, around 72% recorded once. These TCRs are of unknown antigen specificity. Antigen-specific CD4+ T cell clonotypes were called by their expansion after viral peptide-pool culture in ViraFEST. Subsequent to a culture period of more than 8 days, CD4+ T cells were isolated. Sometime from March through December 2020, the person acquired a SARS-CoV-2 infection that PCR confirmed. Sample: CD4+ T cells from PBMCs cultured with a peptide pool, taken before COVID-19 vaccination. The receptors originated from a human donor who had a prior SARS-CoV-2 infection.

V and J are TRBV24-1 and TRBJ2-2, with D uncertain. CDR1 and CDR2 from the germline V gene are KGHDR and SFDVKD. Trimming shortened V by 2 bases and J by 4 bases, and 7 bases separated the two germline ends. This CDR3 has 14 residues. CDR3 sequence (DNA): TGTGCCACCAGTGATTCCAGACGCACCGGGGAGCTGTTTTTT. This translates into CATSDSRRTGELFF.

This clone has a single count. CDR3 nucleotides: TGTGCCAGCAGCGCCCAGGGACCGCTAATCGACTACGAGCAGTACTTC. It yields the protein CASSAQGPLIDYEQYF. The chain links TRBV7-2 to TRBJ2-7; the D gene could be TRBD1 or TRBD2 (5 bases each). This CDR3 is built from 16 residues. With 5 bases removed from V and 3 bases from J, the gap between germline ends came to 20 bases. Germline V CDR1 and CDR2: SGHTA, FQGNSA.

The V gene is TRBV7-9, the J gene TRBJ1-6; no clear D gene. CDR1 and CDR2 (germline): SEHNR, FQNEAQ (reference sequence). V was pared by 1 base and J by 10 bases, with 5 bases between. The length of the CDR3 is 12 residues. The CDR3 DNA follows: TGTGCCAGCAGCTTAGACCGGTCACCCCTCCACTTT. Translated, it gives CASSLDRSPLHF.

The chain employs TRBV7-3 and TRBJ1-2; TRBD1 matches 9 bases. The length of the CDR3 is 15 residues. V was pared by 2 bases and J by 5 bases, with 6 bases of the junction left unmatched. Per the germline V gene, CDR1 is SGHTA and CDR2 is FQGTGA. CDR3 sequence: CASSLGSGTGYGYTF. The CDR3 region has the DNA TGTGCCAGCAGCTTAGGGTCGGGGACAGGGTATGGCTACACCTTC.

V and J are TRBV2 and TRBJ1-4; D perhaps matches TRBD1 (5 bases). Germline V CDR1 and CDR2: SNHLY, FYNNEI. This CDR3 is built from 14 residues. V was cut by 8 bases and J by 4 bases, with 14 bases left in between. CDR3 DNA: TGTGCCAGCGCCAAGGGGACCGATAATGAAAAACTGTTTTTT. Residues: CASAKGTDNEKLFF.

CDR3 DNA: TGCACCAGCAGCCAGCATAGTACTGAACTAGCGGAGTCCTACAATGAGCAGTTCTTC. Translated, it gives CTSSQHSTELAESYNEQFF. V gene TRBV1 combines with J gene TRBJ2-1; the table assigns TRBD2, which was not confirmed against the DNA. TRBV1 is assigned pseudogene status. This CDR3 has 19 amino acids.

The chain links TRBV27 to TRBJ2-2; 8 bases agree with TRBD1. The CDR3 consists of 14 residues. V trimming: 8 bases; J trimming: 2 bases; junction bases outside the gene matches: 4. Germline loops: CDR1 MNHEY, CDR2 SMNVEV (reference sequence). The DNA of the CDR3 is TGTGCCAGCCGCGGGACAGGAAACACCGGGGAGCTGTTTTTT. As protein: CASRGTGNTGELFF.

This clone was seen once. The chain has TRBV5-1 and TRBJ2-7; D is ambiguous. CDR1 SGHRS and CDR2 YFSETQ come from the germline V gene. V was trimmed by 0 bases and J by 0 bases, leaving 10 bases between them. The CDR3 covers 15 residues. The CDR3 DNA sequence: TGCGCCAGCAGCTTGGGGGCGACCCTCTCCTACGAGCAGTACTTC. It specifies CASSLGATLSYEQYF. Based on the CDR3 plus reference TRBV5-1 and TRBJ2-7, the full variable domain is KAGVTQTPRYLIKTRGQQVTLSCSPISGHRSVSWYQQTPGQGLQFLFEYFSETQRNKGNFPGRFSGRQFSNSRSEMNVSTLELGDSALYLCASSLGATLSYEQYFGPGTRLTVT.

V usage is TRBV24-1 and J usage is TRBJ2-1; possibly TRBD1 for D (5 bases). This CDR3 contains 14 residues. CDR1 and CDR2 from the germline V gene are KGHDR and SFDVKD. The ends were cut back, 0 bases at V and 4 bases at J, with 6 bases in the middle. The CDR3 reads CATSDLGQYNEQFF. The CDR3 DNA sequence: TGTGCCACCAGTGATTTGGGACAATACAATGAGCAGTTCTTC.

This chain connects TRBV30 to TRBJ1-1; D unresolved. The germline V and J ends were trimmed by 5 bases and 6 bases, with 13 bases remaining between them. The CDR3 loop spans 12 amino acids. The germline V gene encodes CDR1 GTSNPN and CDR2 SVGIG (reference sequence). The CDR3 loop reads CAWADPVAEAFF. The DNA of the CDR3 is TGTGCCTGGGCCGATCCGGTCGCTGAAGCTTTCTTT.